This TCR beta chain was recorded in a study of blood T cell repertoires in COVID-19. For the study at large: Material from acute and convalescent COVID-19 was sourced from the United States, Italy and Spain.

Produced via immunoSEQ multiplex PCR; TCRdb's table is partial and in-frame only. The sample lists about 210,000 clones; more than 70% were seen once. CDR3 length: 13 residues. V was trimmed by 4 bases and J by 4 bases, leaving 11 bases between them. In germline, CDR1 is MDHEN, CDR2 SYDVKM. The chain couples TRBV28 to TRBJ2-7, with a tentative D call TRBD1 (5 bases). Sequenced sample: peripheral blood. This TCR derives from a human donor in a cohort sampled during active COVID-19. Written as DNA, the CDR3 is TGTGCCAGCAGTTGGAGTGCAGGGTACGAGCAGTACTTC. This sequence encodes CASSWSAGYEQYF.